Following are 22 T cell receptor beta chains from one sample sequenced in a study of blood T cell repertoires in COVID-19. Profiling relied on immunoSEQ multiplex PCR, and the TCRdb table lists in-frame clones only, not all of them. This sample yields some 330,000 clones, of which approximately 89% are seen a single time; more than 5% belongs to the top ten. Specimen: PBMCs or T cells enriched from blood (not recorded which). Every receptor here comes from a man between 25 and 39 years old who had recovered from COVID-19.

The chain combines TRBV6-5 with TRBJ1-4; TRBD1 agrees at 10 bases. Germline CDR1 MNHEY, CDR2 SVGAGI. Trimming removed 8 bases from V and 5 bases from J; junction bases left unmatched: 5. The CDR3 length is 14 residues. The CDR3 DNA sequence: TGTGCCAGCGGACAGGGGGTTCCGAATGAAAAACTGTTTTTT. This gives the protein CASGQGVPNEKLFF.

The sample holds one count of this clone. The gene calls are TRBV28 and TRBJ1-3; 8 bases match TRBD1. The CDR3 has 15 amino acids. CDR1 MDHEN and CDR2 SYDVKM come from the germline V gene. With 6 bases clipped from V and 0 bases from J, the junction kept 4 bases outside the gene matches. CDR3 protein: CASRPGQGSGNTIYF. The CDR3, as DNA: TGTGCCAGCAGACCCGGACAGGGCTCTGGAAACACCATATATTTT.

The rearrangement uses TRBV19 and TRBJ2-1; 8 positions agree with TRBD2. In germline, CDR1 is LNHDA, CDR2 SQIVND (reference sequence). The CDR3 consists of 15 residues. V shed 3 bases, J shed 1 base, and the junction held 2 bases outside the gene matches. Written as DNA, the CDR3 is TGTGCCAGTAGTATCGGCGGGGGGTCCTACAATGAGCAGTTCTTC. Translation gives CASSIGGGSYNEQFF.

This clone was seen a single time. The chain has TRBV5-5 and TRBJ1-2; 7 nucleotides agree with TRBD1. V was clipped by 4 bases and J by 4 bases; unmatched bases: 4. Germline V gives CDR1 SGHKS, CDR2 YYEKEE (reference sequence). The length of the CDR3 is 13 residues. The CDR3, as DNA: TGTGCCAGCAGCACTGACAGGGTCTATGGCTACACCTTC. Protein product: CASSTDRVYGYTF.

The genes are TRBV6-5 and TRBJ1-5; D not resolved. V was cut by 5 bases and J by 4 bases, with 9 bases left in between. Per germline, CDR1 MNHEY and CDR2 SVGAGI. This CDR3 is 13 amino acids long. The CDR3 nucleotides are TGTGCCAGCAGTCCAACTATAAATCAGCCCCAGCATTTT. Translating gives CASSPTINQPQHF.

This clone was seen more than once but under ten times. The same CDR3 arises from other DNA sequences in this sample as well. The chain combines TRBV5-6 with TRBJ2-7, with a tentative D call TRBD1 (5 bases). This CDR3 spans 12 amino acids. In germline, CDR1 is SGHDT, CDR2 YYEEEE. Trimming cost V 4 bases and J 3 bases, with 8 bases left between them. CDR3 sequence reads: CASSLGHYEQYF. The CDR3, as DNA: TGTGCCAGCAGCCTGGGGCACTACGAGCAGTACTTC.

The V gene is TRBV29-1, the J gene TRBJ1-2, with a weak D call TRBD1 (5 bases). V shed 0 bases and J shed 5 bases, with 19 bases lying between them. CDR1 and CDR2 from the germline V gene are SQVTM and ANQGSEA. CDR3 length equals 16 residues. CDR3 bases: TGCAGCGTTGAAGAAGTGTCGTGGGGCCGCCGGTATGGCTACACCTTC. This sequence encodes CSVEEVSWGRRYGYTF.

This clone appeared a single time. V and J are TRBV12-3 or TRBV12-4 and TRBJ2-7; tentative D call: TRBD1 (6 bases). This CDR3 spans 12 amino acids. V was pared by 6 bases and J by 2 bases, with 8 bases between. DNA for the CDR3: TGTGCCAGCAGAACAGGGCCCTACGAGCAGTACTTC. Its protein product is CASRTGPYEQYF.

The rearrangement links TRBV3-1 (or the pseudogene TRBV3-2) to TRBJ2-7; 8 positions agree with TRBD2. Germline-derived CDR1 and CDR2 are LGHDT and YNNKEL (reference sequence). The junction had 9 bases not matched to a gene; V was cut back by 4 bases and J by 4 bases. The CDR3 sequence is 15 residues long. CDR3 in DNA: TGTGCCAGCAGCCCATCCACATTAGCGGGGTACGAGCAGTACTTC. Translated, it gives CASSPSTLAGYEQYF.

Turning to this clone: Sequence at one end of the junction differs from germline and may be a read error. This chain links TRBV7-8 with TRBJ1-2; D not certain. The CDR3 is made up of 12 amino acids. CDR1 SGHVS and CDR2 FQNEAQ come from the germline V gene. CDR3 in DNA: TGTGCCAGCAGCCCAAAAGGAGGGCCCAACGCCTTC. Translating gives CASSPKGGPNAF.

V usage is TRBV28 and J usage is TRBJ2-5; 9 bases fit TRBD2. This CDR3 comprises 15 residues. Germline trimming cut 3 bases from V and 5 bases from J; bases unmatched to any gene: 7. Germline V gene sequence: CDR1 MDHEN, CDR2 SYDVKM. CDR3 loop: CASSLRGLAHETQYF. Here the CDR3 DNA reads TGTGCCAGCAGTTTGCGGGGACTAGCTCATGAGACCCAGTACTTC.

This sequence joins TRBV25-1 and TRBJ1-5; D not certain. V shed 4 bases and J shed 0 bases, with 7 bases lying between them. CDR1 is MGHDK and CDR2 is SYGVNS in the germline V gene. CDR3 size: 14 residues. The CDR3 loop is CASSGRGSNQPQHF. CDR3 bases: TGTGCCAGCAGTGGCCGGGGTAGCAATCAGCCCCAGCATTTT.

The genes are TRBV9 and TRBJ2-3; D uncertain. The germline gives CDR1 SGDLS, CDR2 YYNGEE. V lost 0 bases and J 0 bases, leaving 5 bases between the germline ends. CDR3 length: 14 residues. CDR3 in amino acids: CASSVEPSTDTQYF. The CDR3 coding sequence is TGTGCCAGCAGCGTAGAGCCAAGCACAGATACGCAGTATTTT.

This clone appeared once. The V and J genes are TRBV24-1 and TRBJ1-2; 7 bases fit TRBD1. The ends lost 5 bases at V and 5 bases at J; junction bases unmatched: 10. The CDR3 totals 15 residues. Germline V gives CDR1 KGHDR, CDR2 SFDVKD. CDR3 sequence reads: CATSADRQGRYGYTF. CDR3 sequence (DNA): TGTGCCACCAGTGCTGATCGACAGGGTCGGTATGGCTACACCTTC.

This clone was picked up a small number of times. DNA of the CDR3: TGCGCCAGCAGCCCCGGACAGGGGGACACTGAAGCTTTCTTT. Encoded protein: CASSPGQGDTEAFF. The rearrangement uses TRBV5-1 and TRBJ1-1, with 10 bases that match TRBD1. Germline V CDR1 and CDR2: SGHRS, YFSETQ. Losses at the gene ends were 4 bases for V and 3 bases for J; bases not matched to a gene: 3. The CDR3 length is 14 residues. Using reference TRBV5-1 and TRBJ1-1 for the parts outside the CDR3, the full variable domain is KAGVTQTPRYLIKTRGQQVTLSCSPISGHRSVSWYQQTPGQGLQFLFEYFSETQRNKGNFPGRFSGRQFSNSRSEMNVSTLELGDSALYLCASSPGQGDTEAFFGQGTRLTVV.

The CDR3 DNA reads as TGTGCCTGGACCAGGGGGCCCGGCACTGAAGCTTTCTTT. As protein: CAWTRGPGTEAFF. The rearrangement joins TRBV30 to TRBJ1-1, with 8 bases aligning to TRBD1. The length of the CDR3 is 13 residues. The germline gives CDR1 GTSNPN, CDR2 SVGIG (reference sequence). Germline trimming cut 4 bases from V and 4 bases from J; bases unmatched to any gene: 5.

Written as DNA, the CDR3 is TGTGCCAGCACCCGTCAGGGGAATCAGCCCCAGCATTTT. Amino acids: CASTRQGNQPQHF. This sequence joins TRBV19 and TRBJ1-5; possible D gene TRBD1, 6 bases. There are 13 residues in the CDR3. CDR1 LNHDA and CDR2 SQIVND come from the germline V gene (reference sequence). With 9 bases removed from V and 4 bases from J, the gap between germline ends came to 13 bases.

V gene TRBV5-4 combines with J gene TRBJ1-2; D is undetermined. This CDR3 has 12 residues. With 1 base removed from V and 8 bases from J, the gap between germline ends came to 9 bases. Germline V gives CDR1 SGHNT, CDR2 YYREEE (reference sequence). The CDR3 DNA follows: TGTGCCAGCAGCTTGTCCCTCGGGGGCTACACCTTC. Translation: CASSLSLGGYTF.

V is TRBV2 and J is TRBJ1-4; possible D gene TRBD1, 6 bases. Trimming shortened V by 10 bases and J by 0 bases, and 9 bases separated the two germline ends. Germline V gives CDR1 SNHLY, CDR2 FYNNEI. The CDR3 has 13 amino acids. The DNA of the CDR3 is TGTGCCACCGGACAGTCAACTAATGAAAAACTGTTTTTT. Residues: CATGQSTNEKLFF.

This chain joins TRBV27 and TRBJ1-4; 8 bases fit TRBD1. This CDR3 contains 17 residues. V shed 3 bases and J 0 bases; nucleotides not matched to a gene: 6. Germline CDR1 MNHEY, CDR2 SMNVEV (reference sequence). The CDR3 is CASSLGTGKSTNEKLFF. As DNA, the CDR3 is TGTGCCAGCAGTTTGGGGACAGGAAAGTCAACTAATGAAAAACTGTTTTTT.

This chain uses TRBV28 with TRBJ1-5; 7 bases fit TRBD1. Germline values: CDR1 MDHEN, CDR2 SYDVKM. Unmatched junction bases numbered 4, after V lost 6 bases and J lost 2 bases. This CDR3 is built from 14 residues. Here the CDR3 reads CASSSTGGNQPQHF. The CDR3 DNA sequence: TGTGCCAGCAGCTCCACAGGGGGCAATCAGCCCCAGCATTTT.

The J gene is TRBJ1-1, the V gene TRBV21-1; the table's TRBD1 call for D was not verified on the DNA. TRBV21-1 is labeled a pseudogene. The CDR3 runs 16 residues. CDR3 loop: CASSKGGGTGNTEAFF. CDR3 nucleotides: TGTGCCAGCAGCAAAGGTGGTGGGACAGGGAACACTGAAGCTTTCTTT.